This TCR beta chain was observed in a study of siplizumab effects on memory and regulatory T cells. Study results and caveats: Sequences that were alloreactive and traceable to unstimulated CD4+ memory cells were significantly reduced by siplizumab. The naive T cell population seemed more diverse than memory cells and seemed a major contributor to the alloresponse.

The V and J ends lost 2 bases and 5 bases, in that order; junction bases with no gene match: 16. This CDR3 comprises 18 residues. Germline CDR1 reads LNHDA; CDR2 reads SQIVND (reference sequence). A word on this clone: Its antigen is undetermined.

Measured with immunoSEQ multiplex PCR; TCRdb has only the in-frame clones, and not every one. The sample records approximately 110,000 clones, 92% being singletons. This TCR was recovered from a human donor in good health. The material sequenced was Tregs sorted from blood. The rearrangement uses TRBV19 and TRBJ2-5; 8 bases match TRBD1. The DNA for the CDR3 is TGTGCCAGTAGTATAAAAAAGTATAGGACAGGGAATTCTGAGACCCAGTACTTC. This gives the protein CASSIKKYRTGNSETQYF.